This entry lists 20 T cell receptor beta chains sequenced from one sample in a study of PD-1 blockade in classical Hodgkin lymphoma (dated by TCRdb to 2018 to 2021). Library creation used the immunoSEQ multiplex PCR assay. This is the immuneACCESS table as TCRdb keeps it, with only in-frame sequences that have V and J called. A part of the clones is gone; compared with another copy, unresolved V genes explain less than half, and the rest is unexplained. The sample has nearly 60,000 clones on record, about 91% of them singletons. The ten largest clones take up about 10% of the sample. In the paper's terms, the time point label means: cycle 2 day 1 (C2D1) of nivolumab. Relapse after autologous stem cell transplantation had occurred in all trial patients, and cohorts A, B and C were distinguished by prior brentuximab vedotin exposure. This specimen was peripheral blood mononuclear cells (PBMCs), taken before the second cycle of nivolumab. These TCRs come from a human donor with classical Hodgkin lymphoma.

CDR3 sequence reads: CASGTEKETQYF. As DNA, the CDR3 is TGTGCTAGTGGGACAGAAAAAGAGACCCAGTACTTC. The chain couples TRBV12-5 to TRBJ2-5; a possible D gene is TRBD1 (5 bases). This CDR3 has 12 residues. CDR1 and CDR2 (germline): LGHNT, FRNRAP. Trimming cost V 6 bases and J 3 bases, with 8 bases left between them.

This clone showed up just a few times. The DNA of the CDR3 is TGTGCCAGTAGTACGATACAGGAAGGCAATCAGCCCCAGCATTTT. Its translation: CASSTIQEGNQPQHF. The rearrangement uses TRBV19 and TRBJ1-5; tentative D call: TRBD1 (5 bases). Germline-derived CDR1 and CDR2 are LNHDA and SQIVND (reference sequence). The V end was cut by 4 bases, the J end by 2 bases, with 12 bases between. The CDR3 runs 15 residues.

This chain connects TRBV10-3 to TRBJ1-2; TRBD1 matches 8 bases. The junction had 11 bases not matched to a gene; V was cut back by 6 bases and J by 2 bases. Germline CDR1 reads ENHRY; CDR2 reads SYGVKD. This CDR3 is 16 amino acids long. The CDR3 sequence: CAISADRATLNYGYTF. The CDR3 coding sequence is TGTGCCATCAGCGCGGACAGGGCTACGTTAAACTATGGCTACACCTTC.

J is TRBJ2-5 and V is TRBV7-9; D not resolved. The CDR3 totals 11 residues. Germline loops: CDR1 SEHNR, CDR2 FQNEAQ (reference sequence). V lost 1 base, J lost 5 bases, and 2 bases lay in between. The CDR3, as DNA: TGTGCCAGCAGCTTAGATGAGACCCAGTACTTC. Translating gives CASSLDETQYF.

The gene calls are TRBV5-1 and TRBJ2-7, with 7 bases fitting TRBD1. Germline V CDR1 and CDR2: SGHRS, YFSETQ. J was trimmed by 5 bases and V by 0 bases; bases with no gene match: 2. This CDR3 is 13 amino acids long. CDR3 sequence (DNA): TGCGCCAGCAGCTTGGGACAGGGCGACGAGCAGTACTTC. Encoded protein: CASSLGQGDEQYF.

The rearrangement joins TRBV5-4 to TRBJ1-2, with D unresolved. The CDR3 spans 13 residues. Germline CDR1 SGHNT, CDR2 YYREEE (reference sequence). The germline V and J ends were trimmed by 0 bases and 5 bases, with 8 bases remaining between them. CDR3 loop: CASSLEVTYGYTF. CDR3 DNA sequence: TGTGCCAGCAGCTTGGAAGTGACTTATGGCTACACCTTC.

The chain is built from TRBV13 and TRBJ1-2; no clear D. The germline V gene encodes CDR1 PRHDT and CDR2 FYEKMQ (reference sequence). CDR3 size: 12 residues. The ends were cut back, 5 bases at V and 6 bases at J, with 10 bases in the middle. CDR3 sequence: CASSQERDGYTF. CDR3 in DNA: TGTGCCAGCAGCCAGGAGCGGGATGGCTACACCTTC.

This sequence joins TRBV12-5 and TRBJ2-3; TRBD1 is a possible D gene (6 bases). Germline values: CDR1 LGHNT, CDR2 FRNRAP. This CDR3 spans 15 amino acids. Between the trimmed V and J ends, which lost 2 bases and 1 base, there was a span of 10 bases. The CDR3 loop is CASGLWGQGTDTQYF. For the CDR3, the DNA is TGTGCTAGTGGTTTGTGGGGGCAGGGCACAGATACGCAGTATTTT.

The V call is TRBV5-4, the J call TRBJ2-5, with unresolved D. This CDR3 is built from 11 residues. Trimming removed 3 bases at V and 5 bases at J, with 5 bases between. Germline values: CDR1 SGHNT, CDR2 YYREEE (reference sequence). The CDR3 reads CASSSGETQYF. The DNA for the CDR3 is TGTGCCAGCAGCTCTGGGGAGACCCAGTACTTC.

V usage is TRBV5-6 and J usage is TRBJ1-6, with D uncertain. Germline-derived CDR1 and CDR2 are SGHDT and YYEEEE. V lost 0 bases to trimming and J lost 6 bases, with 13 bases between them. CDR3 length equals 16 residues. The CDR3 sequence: CASSLGHAAGNSPLHF. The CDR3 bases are TGTGCCAGCAGCTTGGGCCACGCCGCCGGTAATTCACCCCTCCACTTT.

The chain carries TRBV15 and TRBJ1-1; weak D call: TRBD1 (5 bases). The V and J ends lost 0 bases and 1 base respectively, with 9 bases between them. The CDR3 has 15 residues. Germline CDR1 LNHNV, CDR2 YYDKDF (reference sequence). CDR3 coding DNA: TGTGCCACCAGCAGAGATCGACAGACGAACACTGAAGCTTTCTTT. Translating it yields CATSRDRQTNTEAFF.

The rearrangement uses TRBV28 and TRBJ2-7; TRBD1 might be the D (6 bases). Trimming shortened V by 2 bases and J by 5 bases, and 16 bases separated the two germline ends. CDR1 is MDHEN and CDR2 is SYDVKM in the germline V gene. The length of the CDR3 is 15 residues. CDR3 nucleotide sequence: TGTGCCAGCAGTTTACCGAGATCAGGGGTCCACGAGCAGTACTTC. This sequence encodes CASSLPRSGVHEQYF.

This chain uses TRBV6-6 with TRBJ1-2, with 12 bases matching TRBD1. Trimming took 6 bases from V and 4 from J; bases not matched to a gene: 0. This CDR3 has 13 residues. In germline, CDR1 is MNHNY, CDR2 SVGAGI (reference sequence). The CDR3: CASRGQGAYGYTF. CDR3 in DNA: TGTGCCAGCAGGGGACAGGGGGCCTATGGCTACACCTTC.

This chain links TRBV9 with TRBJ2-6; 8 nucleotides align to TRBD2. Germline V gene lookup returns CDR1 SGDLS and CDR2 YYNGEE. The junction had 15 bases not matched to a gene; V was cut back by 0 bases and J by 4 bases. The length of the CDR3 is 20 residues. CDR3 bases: TGTGCCAGCAGCGTAGCGGTTAGCGGGGACCGGTCGGCGGGGGCCAACGTCCTGACTTTC. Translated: CASSVAVSGDRSAGANVLTF. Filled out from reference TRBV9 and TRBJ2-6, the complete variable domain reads DSGVTQTPKHLITATGQRVTLRCSPRSGDLSVYWYQQSLDQGLQFLIQYYNGEERAKGNILERFSAQQFPDLHSELNLSSLELGDSALYFCASSVAVSGDRSAGANVLTFGAGSRLTVL.

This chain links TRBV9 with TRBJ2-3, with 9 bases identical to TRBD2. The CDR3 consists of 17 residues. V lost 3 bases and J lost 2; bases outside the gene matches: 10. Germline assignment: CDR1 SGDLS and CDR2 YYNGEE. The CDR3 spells CASSGGRLAEFTDTQYF. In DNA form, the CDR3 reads TGTGCCAGCAGCGGGGGGCGACTAGCGGAGTTCACAGATACGCAGTATTTT.

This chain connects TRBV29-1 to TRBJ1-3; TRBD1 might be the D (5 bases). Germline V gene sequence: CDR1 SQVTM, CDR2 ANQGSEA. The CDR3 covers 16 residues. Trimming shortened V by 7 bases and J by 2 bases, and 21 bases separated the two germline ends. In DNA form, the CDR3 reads TGCAGCGCAGAGATCCATTTGGGACGGCCTGGAAACACCATATATTTT. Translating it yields CSAEIHLGRPGNTIYF. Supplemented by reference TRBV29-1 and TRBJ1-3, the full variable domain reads SAVISQKPSRDICQRGTSLTIQCQVDSQVTMMFWYRQQPGQSLTLIATANQGSEATYESGFVIDKFPISRPNLTFSTLTVSNMSPEDSSIYLCSAEIHLGRPGNTIYFGEGSWLTVV.

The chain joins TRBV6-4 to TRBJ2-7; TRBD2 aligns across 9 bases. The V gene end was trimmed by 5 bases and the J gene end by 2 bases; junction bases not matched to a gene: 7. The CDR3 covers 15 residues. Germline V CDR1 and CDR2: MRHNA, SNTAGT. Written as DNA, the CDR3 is TGTGCCAGCAGTAATAGCGGGAGAGGAACCTACGAGCAGTACTTC. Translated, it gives CASSNSGRGTYEQYF.

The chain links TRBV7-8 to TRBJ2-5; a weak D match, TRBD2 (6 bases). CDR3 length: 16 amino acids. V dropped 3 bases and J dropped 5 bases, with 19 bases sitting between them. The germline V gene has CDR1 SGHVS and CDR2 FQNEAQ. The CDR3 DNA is TGTGCCAGCAGCTTTGCGAGGGGAGGCCTTTGGGAGACCCAGTACTTC. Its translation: CASSFARGGLWETQYF.

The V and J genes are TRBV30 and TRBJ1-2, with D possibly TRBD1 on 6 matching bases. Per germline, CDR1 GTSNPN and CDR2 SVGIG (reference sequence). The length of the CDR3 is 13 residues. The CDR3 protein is CAANSGANYGYTF. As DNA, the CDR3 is TGTGCTGCGAATTCGGGGGCGAACTATGGCTACACCTTC.

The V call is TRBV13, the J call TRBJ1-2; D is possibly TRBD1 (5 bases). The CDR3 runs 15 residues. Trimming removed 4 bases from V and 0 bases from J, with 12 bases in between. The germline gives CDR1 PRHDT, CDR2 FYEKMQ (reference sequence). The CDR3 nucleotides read TGTGCCAGCAGCTCACCACAGACAGCTAACTATGGCTACACCTTC. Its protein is CASSSPQTANYGYTF. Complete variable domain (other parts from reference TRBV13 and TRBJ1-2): AAGVIQSPRHLIKEKRETATLKCYPIPRHDTVYWYQQGPGQDPQFLISFYEKMQSDKGSIPDRFSAQQFSDYHSELNMSSLELGDSALYFCASSSPQTANYGYTFGSGTRLTVV.